This T cell receptor (beta chain) comes out of a study of cytomegalovirus exposure and HLA in healthy donors. Study context: A later analysis reported the same platform for the 110 or so validation repertoires and the roughly 670 first-cohort repertoires.

Regarding this clone: Antigen: not known.

Sequenced by immunoSEQ multiplex PCR; TCRdb stores in-frame clones only, minus some. The sample gives 150,000 or so clones, almost 85% of which show up once; 10% to 13% is in the top ten. CDR3 length: 16 amino acids. The trim removed 7 bases at V and 0 bases at J, leaving 6 bases unmatched. Germline V gene data show CDR1 as SGHRS and CDR2 as YFSETQ. Study observations and caveats: Confirmation in vitro established that a few CMV-associated chains were specific for CMV antigens. The study found most TCR sequences rare, yet found some public TCRs in many donors. Researchers catalogued some 160 TCR beta chains as cytomegalovirus-associated.

The source is a man aged 30-40 years in good health and CMV-seropositive. Sequenced material: PBMCs. This chain joins TRBV5-1 and TRBJ2-6; 8 positions agree with TRBD1. CDR3 DNA sequence: TGCGCCAGCTCCGGGACAGGTTTCTCTGGGGCCAACGTCCTGACTTTC. Translated: CASSGTGFSGANVLTF.